This TCR beta chain was sequenced for a study of blood T cells in healthy people across ages. Together with a sample-barcoded 5' primer, a J-beta primer mix was included in a second PCR lasting roughly 7 to 11 cycles. TCRdb processed the 5' RACE reads anew with MiXCR; each CDR3 protein has one entry. The sample consists of more than 650,000 distinct CDR3 sequences, roughly 50% of them appearing once. The clonotype comes from a man aged 80 or over in good health. Sequenced sample: blood.

The CDR3 sequence is CASSLAEGLYEQYF. The CDR3 bases are TGTGCCAGCAGTTTAGCGGAGGGTCTCTACGAGCAGTACTTC. The rearrangement uses TRBV12-3 or TRBV12-4 and TRBJ2-7, with D perhaps matching TRBD2 (6 bases). The CDR3 sequence is 14 residues long. V was pared by 0 bases and J by 3 bases, with 9 bases between.